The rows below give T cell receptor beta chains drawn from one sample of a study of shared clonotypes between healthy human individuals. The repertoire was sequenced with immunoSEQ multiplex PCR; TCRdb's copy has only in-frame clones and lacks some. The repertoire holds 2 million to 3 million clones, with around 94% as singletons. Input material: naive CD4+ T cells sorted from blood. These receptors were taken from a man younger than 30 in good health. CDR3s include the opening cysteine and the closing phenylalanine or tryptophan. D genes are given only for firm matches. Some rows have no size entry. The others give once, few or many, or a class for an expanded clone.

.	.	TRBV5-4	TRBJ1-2	CASSFDSQGYGYTF
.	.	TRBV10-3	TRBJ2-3	CAITPTLAITDTQYF
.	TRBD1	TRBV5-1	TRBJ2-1	CASNAGTGVFNEQFF
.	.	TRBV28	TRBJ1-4	CASVPSGATNEKLFF
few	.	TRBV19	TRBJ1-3	CASSIPGSLSSGNTIYF
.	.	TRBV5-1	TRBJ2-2	CASSQGLNTGELFF
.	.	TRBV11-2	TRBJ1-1	CASSLDGQGNTEAFF
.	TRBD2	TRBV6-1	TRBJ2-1	CASSLSGGFF
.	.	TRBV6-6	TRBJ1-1	CAGGGGNTEAFF
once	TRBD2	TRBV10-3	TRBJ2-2	CATTGTSGSSNTGELFF
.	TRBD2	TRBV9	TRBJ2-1	CASSVDLAGNEQFF
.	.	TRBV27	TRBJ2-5	CASSYRMEETQYF
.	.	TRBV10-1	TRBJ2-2	CASSRANTGELFF
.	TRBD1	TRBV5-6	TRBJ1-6	CASSLVTGGLSRGSPLHF
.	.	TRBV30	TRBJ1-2	CAWSGDFSYGYTF
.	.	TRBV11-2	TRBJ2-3	CASSLEYTQYF
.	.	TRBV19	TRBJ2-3	CASSIKKPADTQYF
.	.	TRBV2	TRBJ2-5	CARGWREETQYF
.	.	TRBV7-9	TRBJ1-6	CASSSLSSYNSPLHF
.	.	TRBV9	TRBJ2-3	CASSVVELTDTQYF
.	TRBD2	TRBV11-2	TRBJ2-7	CASTRDYSSYEQYF
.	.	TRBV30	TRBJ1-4	CAWAPTATNEKLFF
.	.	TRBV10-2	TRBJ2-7	CASSGEQGRHEQYF
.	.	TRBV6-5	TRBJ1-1	CASSQLGVGPEAFF
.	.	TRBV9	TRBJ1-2	CASSVYDSGNYYGYTF
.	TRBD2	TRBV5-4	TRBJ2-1	CASSSNGLAASNEQFF
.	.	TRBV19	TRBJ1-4	CASSLITTNEKLFF
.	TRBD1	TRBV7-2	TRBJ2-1	CASSSGQGSYNEQFF
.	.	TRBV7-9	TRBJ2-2	CASSLEAGELFF
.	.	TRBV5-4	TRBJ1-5	CASSPTPTEGQPQHF
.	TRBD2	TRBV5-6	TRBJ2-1	CASSLDGGRAYNEQFF
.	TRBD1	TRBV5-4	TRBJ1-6	CASSLAQGAASPLHF
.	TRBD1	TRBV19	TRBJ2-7	CASSITPRGQVAYEQYF
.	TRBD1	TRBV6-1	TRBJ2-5	CASSEGGDRGTETQYF
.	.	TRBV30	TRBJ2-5	CAWTPGEETQYF
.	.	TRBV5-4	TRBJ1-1	CASSVRTANTEAFF
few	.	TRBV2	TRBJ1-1	CASSEGRNTEAFF
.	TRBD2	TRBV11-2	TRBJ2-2	CASSPGTKNTGELFF